This T cell receptor (beta chain) was recovered during a study of T cell responses to AZD1222 COVID-19 vaccine. Study as a whole: Second-dose schedules of about 4 or about 12 weeks were combined. Broader study findings: It was only a handful of AZD1222 recipients who were seropositive at baseline. Clonal diversity was possibly underestimated, and white British individuals and females predominated among donors.

Assay used: immunoSEQ multiplex PCR; TCRdb lists only in-frame clones, some missing. The repertoire holds 240,000 or so clones, with just over 90% as singletons. This clone occurred a few times. Its matching antigen is unknown. The CDR3 runs 15 residues. Per germline, CDR1 SGHKS and CDR2 YYEKEE (reference sequence). The V segment lost 4 bases and the J segment 6 bases; nucleotides outside the gene matches: 11. The sequencing here drew on peripheral blood, taken on day 0 of AZD1222 vaccination. V usage is TRBV5-5 and J usage is TRBJ2-3; 7 bases are a match to TRBD2. The clonotype originates from an adult in good health. This CDR3 reads CASSITGGSGDTQYF. CDR3 nucleotides: TGTGCCAGCAGCATCACTGGCGGGAGTGGCGATACGCAGTATTTT. The whole variable domain, filled in from reference TRBV5-5 and TRBJ2-3, reads DAGVTQSPTHLIKTRGQQVTLRCSPISGHKSVSWYQQVLGQGPQFIFQYYEKEERGRGNFPDRFSARQFPNYSSELNVNALLLGDSALYLCASSITGGSGDTQYFGPGTRLTVL.